Listed below are T cell receptor beta chains from one sample, sequenced in a study of blood T cell repertoires in COVID-19. Sequenced by immunoSEQ multiplex PCR; TCRdb stores in-frame clones only, minus some. The data hold around 120,000 clones, with more than 80% observed a single time. Input material: peripheral blood. The source is a woman at least 80 years old with acute or convalescent COVID-19. The CDR3 runs from the conserved cysteine through the conserved F or W. Fields, in order: D gene, clone size, V gene, J gene, CDR3 protein, CDR3 DNA. D genes are given only for firm matches. Size is stated for part of the rows, as once, few or many counts, or as a class when the clone is expanded.

D: TRBD1
size: -
V: TRBV6-5
J: TRBJ1-2
CDR3: CASRNSPGQGWGYTF
DNA: TGTGCCAGCAGGAACTCTCCGGGACAGGGCTGGGGCTACACCTTC

D: TRBD2
size: once
V: TRBV13
J: TRBJ2-2
CDR3: CASSTGWDYNTGELFF
DNA: TGTGCCAGCAGCACGGGCTGGGACTACAACACCGGGGAGCTGTTTTTT

D: -
size: -
V: TRBV5-1
J: TRBJ2-2
CDR3: CASSRDNSNTGELFF
DNA: TGCGCCAGCAGCCGGGACAATTCGAACACCGGGGAGCTGTTTTTT

D: -
size: few
V: TRBV7-8
J: TRBJ1-6
CDR3: CAVLGTFGSPLHF
DNA: TGTGCCGTGCTAGGCACATTTGGTTCACCCCTCCACTTT

D: TRBD1
size: -
V: TRBV28
J: TRBJ1-6
CDR3: CASSLQPGQGTPLHF
DNA: TGTGCCAGCAGTCTTCAACCGGGACAGGGGACACCCCTCCACTTT

D: -
size: -
V: TRBV6-2/TRBV6-3
J: TRBJ1-1
CDR3: CASSPPPTTIEAFF
DNA: TGTGCCAGCAGTCCCCCACCGACGACAATAGAAGCTTTCTTT

D: -
size: -
V: TRBV28
J: TRBJ2-5
CDR3: CASSSVRGGLETQYF
DNA: TGTGCCAGCAGTTCCGTGAGGGGGGGCCTTGAGACCCAGTACTTC

D: TRBD1
size: -
V: TRBV6-4
J: TRBJ1-1
CDR3: CARQDRVGTEAFF
DNA: TGTGCCAGACAAGACAGGGTGGGCACTGAAGCTTTCTTT

D: TRBD1
size: -
V: TRBV5-1
J: TRBJ1-4
CDR3: CASSGGGTGAEKLFF
DNA: TGCGCCAGCAGCGGCGGTGGGACAGGGGCCGAAAAACTGTTTTTT

D: -
size: -
V: TRBV4-1
J: TRBJ1-1
CDR3: CASSQSALAEAFF
DNA: TGCGCCAGCAGCCAGAGTGCGCTCGCTGAAGCTTTCTTT

D: TRBD1
size: -
V: TRBV6-4
J: TRBJ1-2
CDR3: CASQIRDRIYYGYTF
DNA: TGTGCCTCACAAATCAGGGACAGAATTTACTATGGCTACACCTTC

D: TRBD1
size: few
V: TRBV7-9
J: TRBJ2-6
CDR3: CASSLSQGAGANVLTF
DNA: TGTGCCAGCAGCCTAAGCCAGGGGGCTGGGGCCAACGTCCTGACTTTC

D: -
size: -
V: TRBV14
J: TRBJ2-7
CDR3: CASKFAPWAEQYF
DNA: TGTGCCAGCAAATTCGCGCCCTGGGCCGAGCAGTACTTC

D: -
size: -
V: TRBV28
J: TRBJ2-7
CDR3: CASSSKHRFYEQYF
DNA: TGTGCCAGCAGTTCTAAACACAGGTTTTACGAGCAGTACTTC

D: TRBD1
size: -
V: TRBV5-4
J: TRBJ1-1
CDR3: CASSRGAGGTEAFF
DNA: TGTGCCAGCAGCCGCGGAGCAGGGGGCACTGAAGCTTTCTTT

D: TRBD1
size: few
V: TRBV3-1/TRBV3-2
J: TRBJ1-1
CDR3: CASSHGTGRGIAEAFF
DNA: TGTGCCAGCAGCCATGGGACAGGGAGGGGGATCGCTGAAGCTTTCTTT

D: TRBD1
size: -
V: TRBV5-1
J: TRBJ2-7
CDR3: CASSLGQGPYEQYF
DNA: TGCGCCAGCAGCTTGGGACAGGGTCCCTACGAGCAGTACTTC

D: -
size: -
V: TRBV30
J: TRBJ2-7
CDR3: CAWKVDSRSTEQYF
DNA: TGTGCCTGGAAAGTGGACAGTCGATCTACCGAGCAGTACTTC

D: -
size: few
V: TRBV5-1
J: TRBJ2-7
CDR3: CASSLVGSNEQYF
DNA: TGCGCCAGCAGCTTGGTCGGGTCCAACGAGCAGTACTTC

D: -
size: -
V: TRBV6-1
J: TRBJ2-5
CDR3: CASSEAWIPGTQYF
DNA: TGTGCCAGCAGTGAAGCCTGGATCCCGGGGACCCAGTACTTC